What follows are 9 T cell receptor beta chains derived from one specimen sequenced in a study of cytomegalovirus exposure and HLA in healthy donors. Vbeta (60) and Jbeta (13) primers were used in the PCR. Only in-frame clones appear in the TCRdb table, and some are missing; sequencing was by immunoSEQ multiplex PCR. The data show fewer than 150,000 clones, around 74% seen once. Sequenced material: PBMCs. The receptors here all came from a man in his 60s in good health and CMV-seropositive.

The chain joins TRBV19 to TRBJ2-3, with TRBD2 matching 11 bases. Germline V gene sequence: CDR1 LNHDA, CDR2 SQIVND (reference sequence). V lost 5 bases to trimming and J lost 5 bases; unmatched junction nucleotides: 6. The CDR3 is made up of 15 amino acids. The CDR3, as DNA: TGTGCCAGTAGTGTTAGCGGGGGGGGTGGAGATACGCAGTATTTT. It is translated as CASSVSGGGGDTQYF.

In DNA, the CDR3 is TGTGCCAGCTCAAGCCCCGGGACAGGGGGTGGAAAACTGTTTTTT. This sequence encodes CASSSPGTGGGKLFF. The rearrangement links TRBV18 to TRBJ1-4; TRBD1 matches 11 bases. The V gene end was trimmed by 5 bases and the J gene end by 10 bases; junction bases not matched to a gene: 9. The CDR3 is 15 residues long. CDR1 KGHSH and CDR2 LQKENI come from the germline V gene.

The chain uses TRBV28 and TRBJ1-1; D ambiguous. V gave up 2 bases and J gave up 4 bases, with 14 bases separating them. Germline loops: CDR1 MDHEN, CDR2 SYDVKM. The CDR3 sequence is 15 residues long. CDR3 residues: CASSLGGIGITEAFF. The DNA for the CDR3 is TGTGCCAGCAGTTTAGGAGGAATAGGGATCACTGAAGCTTTCTTT.

A note on this clone: A junction boundary mismatches the germline segment, possibly from a read error. The chain employs TRBV5-6 and TRBJ2-7, with TRBD1 identical over 7 bases. The germline V gene has CDR1 SGHDT and CDR2 YYEEEE. The CDR3 sequence is 12 residues long. The CDR3 region has the DNA TGTGCCAGCAGCTTGGAGGACAGGCGCTACGGCTTC. It is translated as CASSLEDRRYGF. Full variable domain (rest looked up from reference TRBV5-6 and TRBJ2-7): DAGVTQSPTHLIKTRGQQVTLRCSPKSGHDTVSWYQQALGQGPQFIFQYYEEEERQRGNFPDRFSGHQFPNYSSELNVNALLLGDSALYLCASSLEDRRYGFGPGTRLTVT.

The chain couples TRBV19 to TRBJ2-5; D is possibly TRBD2 (5 bases). Germline V gene sequence: CDR1 LNHDA, CDR2 SQIVND (reference sequence). Between the trimmed V and J ends, which lost 9 bases and 5 bases, there was a span of 22 bases. CDR3 length equals 15 residues. CDR3 DNA sequence: TGTGCCAGCAAACCTACCGGGATTTTAGGGGAGACCCAGTACTTC. It codes for CASKPTGILGETQYF.

A word on this clone: The same CDR3 also results from other DNA sequences found in this sample. The V and J genes are TRBV5-1 and TRBJ1-3; D not resolved. The CDR3 contains 14 residues. Germline-derived CDR1 and CDR2 are SGHRS and YFSETQ. The germline V and J ends were trimmed by 0 bases and 0 bases, with 4 bases remaining between them. The CDR3 region is CASSLGSSGNTIYF. In DNA form, the CDR3 reads TGCGCCAGCAGCTTGGGCAGCTCTGGAAACACCATATATTTT.

This sequence joins TRBV19 and TRBJ1-4, with D possibly TRBD1 on 5 matching bases. This CDR3 comprises 14 residues. The germline V and J ends were trimmed by 4 bases and 4 bases, with 10 bases remaining between them. Per germline, CDR1 LNHDA and CDR2 SQIVND (reference sequence). The CDR3 here is CASSTTGVNEKLFF. CDR3 sequence (DNA): TGTGCCAGTAGTACTACGGGGGTTAATGAAAAACTGTTTTTT.

There are a few counts of this clone. V gene TRBV2 combines with J gene TRBJ1-2; D is ambiguous. CDR1 and CDR2 from the germline V gene are SNHLY and FYNNEI. The CDR3 consists of 12 residues. The V and J ends lost 4 bases and 4 bases respectively, with 7 bases between them. The CDR3 here is CASSVTVYGYTF. The CDR3 bases are TGTGCCAGCAGTGTCACAGTCTATGGCTACACCTTC.

The rearrangement joins TRBV5-1 to TRBJ1-1, with a possible D match to TRBD1 (5 bases). From germline, CDR1 is SGHRS and CDR2 YFSETQ. Trimming removed 1 base at V and 4 bases at J, with 14 bases between. The CDR3 covers 15 residues. CDR3 amino acids: CASSLFGGELTEAFF. The CDR3 nucleotides are TGCGCCAGCAGCTTGTTCGGGGGTGAGCTCACTGAAGCTTTCTTT.